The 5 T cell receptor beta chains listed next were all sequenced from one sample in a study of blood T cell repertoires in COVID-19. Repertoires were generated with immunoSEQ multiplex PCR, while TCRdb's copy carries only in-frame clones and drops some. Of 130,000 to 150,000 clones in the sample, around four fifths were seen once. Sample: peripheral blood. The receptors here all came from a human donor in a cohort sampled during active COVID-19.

The DNA for the CDR3 is TGTGCCAGCAGCAACCAACCGACAGGTGGAAACACCATATATTTT. Protein: CASSNQPTGGNTIYF. The chain has TRBV2 and TRBJ1-3; possibly TRBD1 for D (6 bases). The CDR3 spans 15 residues. Deletions cut 6 bases from V and 3 bases from J, with 15 bases between. CDR1 is SNHLY, CDR2 FYNNEI, per germline.

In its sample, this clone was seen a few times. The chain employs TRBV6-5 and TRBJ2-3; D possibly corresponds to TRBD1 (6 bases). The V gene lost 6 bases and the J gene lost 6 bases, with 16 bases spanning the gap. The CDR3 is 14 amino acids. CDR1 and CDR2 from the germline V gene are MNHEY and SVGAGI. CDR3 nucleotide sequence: TGTGCCAGCAGCGACTCCGAGGGGGTGGATACGCAGTATTTT. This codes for CASSDSEGVDTQYF.

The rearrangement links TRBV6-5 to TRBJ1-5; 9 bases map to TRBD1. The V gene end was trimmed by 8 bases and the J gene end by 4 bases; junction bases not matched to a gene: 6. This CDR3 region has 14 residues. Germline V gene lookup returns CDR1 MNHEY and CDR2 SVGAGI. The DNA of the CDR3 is TGTGCCAGCCGCGGACAGGGGAAGAATCAGCCCCAGCATTTT. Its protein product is CASRGQGKNQPQHF.

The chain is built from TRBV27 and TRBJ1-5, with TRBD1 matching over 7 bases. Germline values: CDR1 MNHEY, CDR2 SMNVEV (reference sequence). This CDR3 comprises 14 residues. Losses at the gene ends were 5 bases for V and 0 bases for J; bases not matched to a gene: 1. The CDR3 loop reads CASSHRGSNQPQHF. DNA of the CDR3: TGTGCCAGCAGTCACAGGGGTAGCAATCAGCCCCAGCATTTT.

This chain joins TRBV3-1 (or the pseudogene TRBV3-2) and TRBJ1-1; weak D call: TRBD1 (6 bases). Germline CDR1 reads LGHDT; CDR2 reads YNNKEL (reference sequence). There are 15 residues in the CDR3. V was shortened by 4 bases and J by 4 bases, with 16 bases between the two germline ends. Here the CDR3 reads CASSPPGLGGTEAFF. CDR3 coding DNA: TGTGCCAGCAGCCCCCCGGGGCTAGGGGGCACTGAAGCTTTCTTT.